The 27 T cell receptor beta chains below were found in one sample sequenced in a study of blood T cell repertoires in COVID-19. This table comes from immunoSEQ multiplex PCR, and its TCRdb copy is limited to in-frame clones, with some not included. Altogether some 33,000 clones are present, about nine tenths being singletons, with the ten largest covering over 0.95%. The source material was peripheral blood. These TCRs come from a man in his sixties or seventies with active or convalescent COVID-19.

CDR3 region: CASSLRSGSGAEAFF. CDR3 DNA: TGTGCCAGCAGCTTAAGGTCCGGGAGTGGTGCTGAAGCTTTCTTT. V and J are TRBV7-3 and TRBJ1-1; no firm D call. CDR3 length: 15 residues. The V end was cut by 1 base, the J end by 6 bases, with 15 bases between. Germline V gene lookup returns CDR1 SGHTA and CDR2 FQGTGA.

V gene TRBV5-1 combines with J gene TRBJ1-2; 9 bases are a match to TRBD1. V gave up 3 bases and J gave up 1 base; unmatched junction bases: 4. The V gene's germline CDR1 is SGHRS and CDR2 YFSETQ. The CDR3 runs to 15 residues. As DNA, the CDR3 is TGCGCCAGCAGCTGGGGGACAGGGATTAACTATGGCTACACCTTC. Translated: CASSWGTGINYGYTF.

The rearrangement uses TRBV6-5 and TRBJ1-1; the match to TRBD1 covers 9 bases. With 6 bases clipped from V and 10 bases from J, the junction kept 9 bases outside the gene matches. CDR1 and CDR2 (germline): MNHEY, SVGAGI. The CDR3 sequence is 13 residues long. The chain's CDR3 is CASRPDRGVGAFF. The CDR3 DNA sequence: TGTGCCAGCAGGCCCGACAGGGGGGTTGGAGCTTTCTTT.

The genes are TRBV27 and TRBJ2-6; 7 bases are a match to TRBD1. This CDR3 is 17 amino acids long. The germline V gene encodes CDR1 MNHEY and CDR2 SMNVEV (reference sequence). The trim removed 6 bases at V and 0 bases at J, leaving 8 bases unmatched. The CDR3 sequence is CASRKTGTYSGANVLTF. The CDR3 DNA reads TGTGCCAGCAGAAAGACAGGGACCTACTCTGGGGCCAACGTCCTGACTTTC.

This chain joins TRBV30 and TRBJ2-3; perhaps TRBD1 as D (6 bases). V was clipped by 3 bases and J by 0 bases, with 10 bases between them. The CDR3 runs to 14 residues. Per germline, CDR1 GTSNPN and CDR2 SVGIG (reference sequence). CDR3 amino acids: CAWRQGGSTDTQYF. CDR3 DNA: TGTGCCTGGAGACAGGGTGGAAGCACAGATACGCAGTATTTT.

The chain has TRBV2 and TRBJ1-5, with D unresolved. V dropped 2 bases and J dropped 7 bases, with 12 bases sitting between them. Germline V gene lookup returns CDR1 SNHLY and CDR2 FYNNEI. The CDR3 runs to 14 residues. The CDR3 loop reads CASSELPGSQPQHF. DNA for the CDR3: TGTGCCAGCAGTGAACTTCCAGGTTCCCAGCCCCAGCATTTT. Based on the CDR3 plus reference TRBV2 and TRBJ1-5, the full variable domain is EPEVTQTPSHQVTQMGQEVILRCVPISNHLYFYWYRQILGQKVEFLVSFYNNEISEKSEIFDDQFSVERPDGSNFTLKIRSTKLEDSAMYFCASSELPGSQPQHFGDGTRLSIL.

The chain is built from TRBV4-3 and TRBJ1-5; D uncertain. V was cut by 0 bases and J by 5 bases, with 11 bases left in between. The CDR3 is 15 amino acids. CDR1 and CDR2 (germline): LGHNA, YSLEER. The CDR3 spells CASSQDQTEYQPQHF. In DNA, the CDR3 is TGCGCCAGCAGCCAAGATCAGACGGAGTATCAGCCCCAGCATTTT.

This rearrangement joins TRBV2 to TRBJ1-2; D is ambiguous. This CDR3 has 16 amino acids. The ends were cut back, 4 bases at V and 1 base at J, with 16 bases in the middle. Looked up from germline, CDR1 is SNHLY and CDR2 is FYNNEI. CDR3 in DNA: TGTGCCAGCAGTGGGAGGGTGCCGGGGATTAACTATGGCTACACCTTC. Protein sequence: CASSGRVPGINYGYTF.

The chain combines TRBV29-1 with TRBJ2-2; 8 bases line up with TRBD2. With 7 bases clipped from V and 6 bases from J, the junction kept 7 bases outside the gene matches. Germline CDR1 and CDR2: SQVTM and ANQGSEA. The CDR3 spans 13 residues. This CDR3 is CSAAGGYAGELFF. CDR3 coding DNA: TGCAGCGCCGCGGGAGGATACGCCGGGGAGCTGTTTTTT.

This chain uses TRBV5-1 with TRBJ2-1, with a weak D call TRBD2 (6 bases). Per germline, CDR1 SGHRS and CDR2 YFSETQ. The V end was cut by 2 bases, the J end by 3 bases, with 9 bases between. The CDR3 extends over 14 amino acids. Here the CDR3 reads CASSFDSGYNEQFF. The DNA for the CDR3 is TGCGCCAGCAGCTTCGATAGCGGCTACAATGAGCAGTTCTTC. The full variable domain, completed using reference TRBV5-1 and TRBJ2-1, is KAGVTQTPRYLIKTRGQQVTLSCSPISGHRSVSWYQQTPGQGLQFLFEYFSETQRNKGNFPGRFSGRQFSNSRSEMNVSTLELGDSALYLCASSFDSGYNEQFFGPGTRLTVL.

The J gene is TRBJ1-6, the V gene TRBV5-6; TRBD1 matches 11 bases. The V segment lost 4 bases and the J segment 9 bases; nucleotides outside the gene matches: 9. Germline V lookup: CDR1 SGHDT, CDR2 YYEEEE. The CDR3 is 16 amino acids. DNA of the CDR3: TGTGCCAGCAGCCAAGGGACAGGGGGGCGGAGTTCACCCCTCCACTTT. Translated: CASSQGTGGRSSPLHF.

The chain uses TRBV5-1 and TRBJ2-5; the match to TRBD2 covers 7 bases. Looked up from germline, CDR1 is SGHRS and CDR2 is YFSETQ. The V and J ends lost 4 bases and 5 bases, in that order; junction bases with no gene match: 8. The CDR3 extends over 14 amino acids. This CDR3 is CASSRSGKRETQYF. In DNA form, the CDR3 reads TGCGCCAGCAGCCGGAGCGGGAAACGGGAGACCCAGTACTTC.

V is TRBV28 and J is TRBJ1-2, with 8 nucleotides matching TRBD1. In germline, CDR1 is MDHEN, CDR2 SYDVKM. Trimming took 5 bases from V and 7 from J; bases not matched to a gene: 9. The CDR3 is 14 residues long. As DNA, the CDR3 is TGTGCCAGCAGTCCTTCAGGGGGCGCCGGTGGCTACACCTTC. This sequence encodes CASSPSGGAGGYTF.

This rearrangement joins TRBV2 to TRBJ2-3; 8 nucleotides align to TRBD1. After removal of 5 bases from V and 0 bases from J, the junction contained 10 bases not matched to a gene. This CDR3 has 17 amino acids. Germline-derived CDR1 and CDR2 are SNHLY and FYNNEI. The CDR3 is CASSKGVRQGSTDTQYF. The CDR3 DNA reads TGTGCCAGCAGTAAAGGGGTTAGACAGGGGAGCACAGATACGCAGTATTTT. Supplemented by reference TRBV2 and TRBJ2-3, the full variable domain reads EPEVTQTPSHQVTQMGQEVILRCVPISNHLYFYWYRQILGQKVEFLVSFYNNEISEKSEIFDDQFSVERPDGSNFTLKIRSTKLEDSAMYFCASSKGVRQGSTDTQYFGPGTRLTVL.

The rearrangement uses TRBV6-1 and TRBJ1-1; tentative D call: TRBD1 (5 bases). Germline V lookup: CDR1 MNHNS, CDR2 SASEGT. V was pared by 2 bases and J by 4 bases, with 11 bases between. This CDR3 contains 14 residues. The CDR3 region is CASSEWGEVTEAFF. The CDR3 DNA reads TGTGCCAGCAGTGAATGGGGGGAGGTCACTGAAGCTTTCTTT.

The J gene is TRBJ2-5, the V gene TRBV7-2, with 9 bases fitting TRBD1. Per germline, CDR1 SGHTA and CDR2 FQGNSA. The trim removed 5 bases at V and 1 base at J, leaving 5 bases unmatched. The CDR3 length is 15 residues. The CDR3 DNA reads TGTGCCAGCAGCGGGTACAGGGGGCCCCAAGAGACCCAGTACTTC. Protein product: CASSGYRGPQETQYF.

The CDR3 here is CASSLLGGDGMNTEAFF. The CDR3 nucleotides are TGTGCCAGCAGTTTATTAGGGGGCGATGGGATGAACACTGAAGCTTTCTTT. The chain has TRBV27 and TRBJ1-1; TRBD1 matches at 7 bases. Germline trimming cut 1 base from V and 0 bases from J; bases unmatched to any gene: 8. Germline values: CDR1 MNHEY, CDR2 SMNVEV (reference sequence). This CDR3 comprises 17 residues.

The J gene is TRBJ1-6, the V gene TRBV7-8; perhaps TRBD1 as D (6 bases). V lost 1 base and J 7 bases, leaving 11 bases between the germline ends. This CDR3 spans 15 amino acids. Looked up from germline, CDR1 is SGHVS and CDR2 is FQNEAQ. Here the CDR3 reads CASSLGTGYNSPLHF. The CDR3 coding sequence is TGTGCCAGCAGCTTAGGAACAGGGTACAATTCACCCCTCCACTTT.

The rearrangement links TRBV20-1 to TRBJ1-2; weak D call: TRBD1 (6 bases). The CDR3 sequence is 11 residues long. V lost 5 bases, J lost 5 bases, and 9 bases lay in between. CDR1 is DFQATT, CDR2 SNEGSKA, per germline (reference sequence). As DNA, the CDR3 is TGCAGTGCTGGAGGACAGTATGGCTACACCTTC. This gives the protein CSAGGQYGYTF.

The CDR3 loop is CASSLVTANYGYTF. DNA for the CDR3: TGCGCCAGCAGCTTGGTGACAGCTAACTATGGCTACACCTTC. V is TRBV5-1 and J is TRBJ1-2; tentative D call: TRBD1 (5 bases). Between the trimmed V and J ends, which lost 0 bases and 0 bases, there was a span of 6 bases. The germline V gene encodes CDR1 SGHRS and CDR2 YFSETQ. The CDR3 spans 14 residues.

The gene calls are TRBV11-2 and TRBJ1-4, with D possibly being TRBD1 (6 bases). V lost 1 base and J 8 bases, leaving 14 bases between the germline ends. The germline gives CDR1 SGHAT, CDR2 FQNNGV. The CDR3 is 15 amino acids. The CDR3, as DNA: TGTGCCAGCAGCTTAGTAAGCGGGGGCGCAGAAAAACTGTTTTTT. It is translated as CASSLVSGGAEKLFF.

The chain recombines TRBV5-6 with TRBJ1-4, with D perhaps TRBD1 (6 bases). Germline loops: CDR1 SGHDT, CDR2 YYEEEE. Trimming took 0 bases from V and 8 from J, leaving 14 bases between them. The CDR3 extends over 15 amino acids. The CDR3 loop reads CASSLGQVLGEKLFF. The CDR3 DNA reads TGTGCCAGCAGCTTGGGACAGGTTTTGGGAGAAAAACTGTTTTTT.

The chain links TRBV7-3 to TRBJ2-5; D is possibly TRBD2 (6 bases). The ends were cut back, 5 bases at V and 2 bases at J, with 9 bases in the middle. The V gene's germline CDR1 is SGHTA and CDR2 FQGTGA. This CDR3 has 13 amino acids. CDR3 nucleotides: TGTGCCAGCAGCCGGGGACTTCAAGAGACCCAGTACTTC. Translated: CASSRGLQETQYF.

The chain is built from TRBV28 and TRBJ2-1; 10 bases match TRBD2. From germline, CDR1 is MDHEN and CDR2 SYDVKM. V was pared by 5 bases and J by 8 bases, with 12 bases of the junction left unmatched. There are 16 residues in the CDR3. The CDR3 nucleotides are TGTGCCAGCAGTATCCTAAGCGGGAGGGCCTCGGATGAGCAGTTCTTC. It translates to CASSILSGRASDEQFF.

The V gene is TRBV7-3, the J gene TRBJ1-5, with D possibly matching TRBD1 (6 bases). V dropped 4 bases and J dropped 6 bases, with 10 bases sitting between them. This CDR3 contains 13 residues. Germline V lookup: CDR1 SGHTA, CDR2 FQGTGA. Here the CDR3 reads CASSSQQGQPQHF. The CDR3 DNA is TGTGCCAGCAGCTCCCAACAGGGTCAGCCCCAGCATTTT.

The CDR3 DNA sequence: TGTGCCAGCAGTCCAGGCGGGAGGGGGTACGAGCAGTACTTC. Translating gives CASSPGGRGYEQYF. This chain joins TRBV6-5 and TRBJ2-7, with 9 positions matching TRBD2. Germline V gene sequence: CDR1 MNHEY, CDR2 SVGAGI. The CDR3 sequence is 14 residues long. The junction had 6 bases not matched to a gene; V was cut back by 5 bases and J by 4 bases.

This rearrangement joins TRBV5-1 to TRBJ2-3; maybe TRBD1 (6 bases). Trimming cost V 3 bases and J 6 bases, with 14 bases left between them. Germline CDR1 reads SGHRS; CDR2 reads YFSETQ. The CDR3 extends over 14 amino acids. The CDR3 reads CASSSGRQDDTQYF. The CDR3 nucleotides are TGCGCCAGCAGCTCGGGGCGACAGGACGATACGCAGTATTTT. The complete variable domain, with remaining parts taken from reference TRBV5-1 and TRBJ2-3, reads KAGVTQTPRYLIKTRGQQVTLSCSPISGHRSVSWYQQTPGQGLQFLFEYFSETQRNKGNFPGRFSGRQFSNSRSEMNVSTLELGDSALYLCASSSGRQDDTQYFGPGTRLTVL.